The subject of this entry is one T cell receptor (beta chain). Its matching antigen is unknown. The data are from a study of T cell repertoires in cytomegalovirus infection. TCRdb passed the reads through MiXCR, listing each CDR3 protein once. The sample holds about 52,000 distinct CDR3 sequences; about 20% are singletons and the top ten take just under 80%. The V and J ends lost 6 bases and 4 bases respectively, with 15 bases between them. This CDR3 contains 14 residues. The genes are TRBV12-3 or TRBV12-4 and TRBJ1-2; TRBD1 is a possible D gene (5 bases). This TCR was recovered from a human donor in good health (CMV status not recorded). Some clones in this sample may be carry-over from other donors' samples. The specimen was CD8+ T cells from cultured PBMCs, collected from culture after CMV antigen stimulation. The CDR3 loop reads CASSQYTGPYGYTF. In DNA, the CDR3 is TGTGCCAGCAGCCAATATACAGGACCCTATGGCTACACCTTC.